The present T cell receptor beta chain was sequenced within a study of T cells in tuberculosis. Study-wide background: IGRA-negative adolescents, IGRA-positive adolescents with latent tuberculosis and adults with active tuberculosis formed this South African cohort. Study-wide findings and caveats: Smaller alpha distances in active tuberculosis partly reflected shorter CDR3-alpha lengths.

Profiling relied on immunoSEQ multiplex PCR, and the TCRdb table lists in-frame clones only, not all of them. The sample lists fewer than 40,000 clones, around 94% seen once, with under 9.5% in the top ten. A word on this clone: The antigen is not known.

The TCR comes from a donor aged 10 to 29 with latent tuberculosis or without tuberculosis infection. The sequenced sample was PBMCs.

Here the CDR3 reads CASRREGDTQYF. The CDR3 nucleotides read TGTGCCAGCAGAAGGGAGGGGGATACGCAGTATTTT. The V and J genes are TRBV2 and TRBJ2-3, with 7 bases that match TRBD2. With V trimmed by 6 bases and J by 6 bases, 3 bases remained unmatched. This CDR3 has 12 residues. Germline values: CDR1 SNHLY, CDR2 FYNNEI. Full variable domain (remainder filled in from reference TRBV2 and TRBJ2-3): EPEVTQTPSHQVTQMGQEVILRCVPISNHLYFYWYRQILGQKVEFLVSFYNNEISEKSEIFDDQFSVERPDGSNFTLKIRSTKLEDSAMYFCASRREGDTQYFGPGTRLTVL.